A few counts support the clone carrying this T cell receptor (beta chain). This record belongs to a study of blood T cell repertoires in COVID-19. Overall study context: Specimens from acute and convalescent COVID-19 originated in the United States, Italy and Spain. Sample material is recorded as cDNA or gDNA derived from T cells, B-cell-depleted T cells, or PBMCs.

Sequencing was performed with immunoSEQ multiplex PCR; in TCRdb, only in-frame clones are kept and a portion is missing. The sample has tens of thousands of clones; around nine tenths are singletons. V was cut by 5 bases and J by 9 bases, with 14 bases left in between. CDR3 length: 13 amino acids. The receptor comes from a man in his sixties with acute or convalescent COVID-19. The sequencing sample was made of peripheral blood. The chain employs TRBV12-3 or TRBV12-4 and TRBJ2-1, with D perhaps TRBD2 (6 bases). CDR3 bases: TGTGCCAGCAGTCCGGGGGAGGTTCCTGAGCAGTTCTTC. This encodes CASSPGEVPEQFF.